The 20 T cell receptor beta chains below come from one sample, sequenced in a study of shared T cell receptors in the human thymus. Some clones are missing from TCRdb's copy, which holds only in-frame ones; the method was immunoSEQ multiplex PCR. The repertoire has 550,000 to 800,000 clones, 80% to 90% of them found once; the top ten carry under 0.012%. The same specimen was also included in a second study, on human thymus T cells.

Sequenced sample: thymocytes. Every receptor here comes from a girl less than two years old with a congenital heart defect.

This chain uses TRBV4-3 with TRBJ2-1; no clear D gene. CDR1 is LGHNA and CDR2 is YSLEER in the germline V gene. The CDR3 has 16 residues. Trimming shortened V by 0 bases and J by 5 bases, and 14 bases separated the two germline ends. This CDR3 reads CASSQDWVVGHNEQFF. In DNA form, the CDR3 reads TGCGCCAGCAGCCAAGATTGGGTCGTGGGCCACAATGAGCAGTTCTTC.

The chain carries TRBV4-1 and TRBJ1-5; perhaps TRBD1 as D (6 bases). Trimming shortened V by 3 bases and J by 2 bases, and 26 bases separated the two germline ends. This CDR3 contains 20 residues. Germline V gene lookup returns CDR1 MGHRA and CDR2 YSYEKL. CDR3 protein: CASSQKYDRPRSSGNQPQHF. The CDR3 region has the DNA TGCGCCAGCAGCCAGAAATATGACAGGCCTCGCTCATCCGGCAATCAGCCCCAGCATTTT.

The V gene is TRBV13, the J gene TRBJ1-2; the match to TRBD1 covers 8 bases. This CDR3 is built from 18 residues. Germline assignment: CDR1 PRHDT and CDR2 FYEKMQ (reference sequence). Unmatched junction bases numbered 13, after V lost 0 bases and J lost 4 bases. The CDR3 protein is CASSLGNPDRELVYGYTF. The CDR3 region has the DNA TGTGCCAGCAGCTTAGGCAACCCGGACAGGGAGTTGGTCTATGGCTACACCTTC.

The CDR3 coding sequence is TGTGCCAGCAGTGGTGCCGGGACAGGGTATGAAAAACTGTTTTTT. Translation gives CASSGAGTGYEKLFF. This rearrangement joins TRBV2 to TRBJ1-4, with TRBD1 identical over 9 bases. The trim removed 4 bases at V and 6 bases at J, leaving 6 bases unmatched. The V gene's germline CDR1 is SNHLY and CDR2 FYNNEI. The CDR3 loop spans 15 amino acids. The variable domain in full, completed from reference TRBV2 and TRBJ1-4, reads EPEVTQTPSHQVTQMGQEVILRCVPISNHLYFYWYRQILGQKVEFLVSFYNNEISEKSEIFDDQFSVERPDGSNFTLKIRSTKLEDSAMYFCASSGAGTGYEKLFFGSGTQLSVL.

The CDR3 DNA reads as TGTGCCACCAGCAGACACAGGGGACCGGGGAACACTGAAGCTTTCTTT. Translation: CATSRHRGPGNTEAFF. This chain joins TRBV15 and TRBJ1-1, with 7 bases matching TRBD1. From germline, CDR1 is LNHNV and CDR2 YYDKDF (reference sequence). The V segment lost 2 bases and the J segment 1 base; nucleotides outside the gene matches: 7. This CDR3 is built from 16 residues.

This clone was detected only a few times. The chain carries TRBV28 and TRBJ1-2, with a possible D match to TRBD1 (5 bases). The length of the CDR3 is 15 residues. Between the trimmed V and J ends, which lost 5 bases and 4 bases, there was a span of 17 bases. Per the germline V gene, CDR1 is MDHEN and CDR2 is SYDVKM. CDR3 sequence reads: CASSTLGGSGYGYTF. CDR3 DNA: TGTGCCAGCAGTACCCTGGGGGGGTCCGGCTATGGCTACACCTTC.

The chain links TRBV7-9 to TRBJ1-6; no firm D call. Looked up from germline, CDR1 is SEHNR and CDR2 is FQNEAQ (reference sequence). CDR3 size: 12 residues. V gave up 7 bases and J gave up 10 bases, with 11 bases separating them. CDR3 region: CASNWERSPLHF. Written as DNA, the CDR3 is TGTGCCAGCAATTGGGAGCGATCACCCCTCCACTTT.

The rearrangement links TRBV6-5 to TRBJ1-4; TRBD1 might be the D (6 bases). V was trimmed by 5 bases and J by 11 bases, leaving 18 bases between them. CDR1 is MNHEY and CDR2 is SVGAGI in the germline V gene. The CDR3 has 14 amino acids. DNA for the CDR3: TGTGCCAGCAGTAACAGGGCTATGTCGGCGAAACTGTTTTTT. Protein product: CASSNRAMSAKLFF.

This chain connects TRBV4-3 to TRBJ1-6; 9 nucleotides line up with TRBD1. Germline loops: CDR1 LGHNA, CDR2 YSLEER. V lost 4 bases to trimming and J lost 0 bases; unmatched junction nucleotides: 10. This CDR3 spans 19 amino acids. As DNA, the CDR3 is TGCGCCAGCAGCCCTTCGAAGAGGGGACAGGGCTCCTATAATTCACCCCTCCACTTT. This codes for CASSPSKRGQGSYNSPLHF.

This chain uses TRBV4-1 with TRBJ1-2; TRBD1 is a possible D gene (5 bases). Germline V gene lookup returns CDR1 MGHRA and CDR2 YSYEKL. V lost 0 bases, J lost 4 bases, and 21 bases lay in between. The CDR3 has 18 amino acids. The CDR3 sequence is CASSQEWGKTHRVYGYTF. The CDR3 DNA follows: TGCGCCAGCAGCCAAGAGTGGGGCAAAACTCACAGAGTCTATGGCTACACCTTC.

This chain uses TRBV10-3 with TRBJ2-7; D might be TRBD1 (6 bases). Trimming removed 5 bases from V and 5 bases from J, with 25 bases in between. This CDR3 spans 17 amino acids. The V gene's germline CDR1 is ENHRY and CDR2 SYGVKD. CDR3 nucleotides: TGTGCCATCAGTCCTCCTCTCACAGGGCCTCCCCGGGACGAGCAGTACTTC. It codes for CAISPPLTGPPRDEQYF.

This clone was counted between two and nine times. The J gene is TRBJ2-3, the V gene TRBV4-3; 9 bases match TRBD1. From germline, CDR1 is LGHNA and CDR2 YSLEER. The CDR3 has 15 residues. J gave up 4 bases and V 3 bases, and 5 bases lay outside the gene matches. The CDR3 DNA is TGCGCCAGCAGCCAGGACAGGGGTCGGGCAGATACGCAGTATTTT. Translation: CASSQDRGRADTQYF.

V gene TRBV15 combines with J gene TRBJ2-5; possibly TRBD2 for D (6 bases). V was trimmed by 1 base and J by 4 bases, leaving 13 bases between them. The CDR3 is made up of 15 amino acids. Looked up from germline, CDR1 is LNHNV and CDR2 is YYDKDF (reference sequence). CDR3 sequence (DNA): TGTGCCACCAGCAGAGTGCCGCGGAGGGTAGAGACCCAGTACTTC. Amino acid sequence: CATSRVPRRVETQYF.

The chain employs TRBV11-2 and TRBJ2-7, with D tentatively TRBD1 (7 bases). This CDR3 region has 15 residues. Deletions cut 7 bases from V and 4 bases from J, with 20 bases between. Germline values: CDR1 SGHAT, CDR2 FQNNGV. The CDR3 here is CASTQRGTVGYEQYF. In DNA, the CDR3 is TGTGCCAGCACCCAACGGGGGACAGTGGGGTACGAGCAGTACTTC.

This sequence joins TRBV29-1 and TRBJ1-1, with 8 nucleotides matching TRBD1. In germline, CDR1 is SQVTM, CDR2 ANQGSEA. The length of the CDR3 is 15 residues. V was pared by 3 bases and J by 3 bases, with 9 bases of the junction left unmatched. CDR3 sequence: CSVDITGQGDTEAFF. The CDR3 nucleotides are TGCAGCGTTGATATAACTGGACAGGGAGACACTGAAGCTTTCTTT.

The V gene is TRBV9, the J gene TRBJ2-6; possible D gene TRBD1, 8 bases. V dropped 4 bases and J dropped 0 bases, with 20 bases sitting between them. From germline, CDR1 is SGDLS and CDR2 YYNGEE. This CDR3 spans 19 amino acids. CDR3 DNA sequence: TGTGCCAGCAGCACAGGGGGGGGGCCGCCCTTCTCTGGGGCCAACGTCCTGACTTTC. Its protein is CASSTGGGPPFSGANVLTF.

The genes are TRBV7-8 and TRBJ1-5; 10 bases agree with TRBD1. CDR3 length: 15 amino acids. The V segment lost 2 bases and the J segment 6 bases; nucleotides outside the gene matches: 4. Germline lookup yields CDR1 SGHVS and CDR2 FQNEAQ. The CDR3 here is CASSLWGQGCQPQHF. The CDR3 DNA reads TGTGCCAGCAGCTTATGGGGACAGGGGTGTCAGCCCCAGCATTTT.

The sample holds a few counts of this clone. V and J are TRBV5-1 and TRBJ1-1; D not resolved. Germline V gene sequence: CDR1 SGHRS, CDR2 YFSETQ. V was pared by 3 bases and J by 6 bases, with 9 bases between. This CDR3 is built from 12 residues. In DNA, the CDR3 is TGCGCCAGCAGCTCGGGTCGGGCTGAAGCTTTCTTT. This gives the protein CASSSGRAEAFF. Based on the CDR3 plus reference TRBV5-1 and TRBJ1-1, the full variable domain is KAGVTQTPRYLIKTRGQQVTLSCSPISGHRSVSWYQQTPGQGLQFLFEYFSETQRNKGNFPGRFSGRQFSNSRSEMNVSTLELGDSALYLCASSSGRAEAFFGQGTRLTVV.

V usage is TRBV6-1 and J usage is TRBJ2-1, with TRBD2 matching 12 bases. V was clipped by 5 bases and J by 7 bases; unmatched bases: 6. Germline values: CDR1 MNHNS, CDR2 SASEGT. The CDR3 contains 15 residues. The CDR3 loop reads CASSLLAGGLNEQFF. In DNA form, the CDR3 reads TGTGCCAGCAGTCTACTAGCGGGGGGATTGAATGAGCAGTTCTTC.

This sequence joins TRBV25-1 and TRBJ2-5; 8 bases match TRBD1. This CDR3 contains 15 residues. Germline assignment: CDR1 MGHDK and CDR2 SYGVNS. Trimming at V came to 6 bases and at J to 7 bases, leaving 13 bases not matched to a gene. CDR3 in amino acids: CASRKGQGMSWTQYF. In DNA, the CDR3 is TGTGCCAGCAGGAAAGGACAGGGAATGAGCTGGACCCAGTACTTC.